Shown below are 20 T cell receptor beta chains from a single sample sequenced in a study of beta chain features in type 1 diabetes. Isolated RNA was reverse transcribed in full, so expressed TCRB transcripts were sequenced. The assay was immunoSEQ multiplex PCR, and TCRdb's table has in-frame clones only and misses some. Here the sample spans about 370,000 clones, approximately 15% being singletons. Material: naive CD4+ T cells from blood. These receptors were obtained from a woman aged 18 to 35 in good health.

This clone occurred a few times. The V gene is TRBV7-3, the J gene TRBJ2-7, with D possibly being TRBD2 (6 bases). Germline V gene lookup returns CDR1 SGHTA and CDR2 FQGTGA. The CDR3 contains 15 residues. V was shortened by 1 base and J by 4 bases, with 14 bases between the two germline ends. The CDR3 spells CASSLSPAGWYEQYF. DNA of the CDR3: TGTGCCAGCAGCTTAAGTCCGGCGGGATGGTACGAGCAGTACTTC.

The CDR3 DNA reads as TGCAGCGTTGGACAGGGGGCAAACTACGAGCAGTACTTC. Residues: CSVGQGANYEQYF. The gene calls are TRBV29-1 and TRBJ2-7, with 10 bases aligning to TRBD1. Trimming took 4 bases from V and 3 from J; bases not matched to a gene: 3. From germline, CDR1 is SQVTM and CDR2 ANQGSEA. CDR3 length: 13 residues.

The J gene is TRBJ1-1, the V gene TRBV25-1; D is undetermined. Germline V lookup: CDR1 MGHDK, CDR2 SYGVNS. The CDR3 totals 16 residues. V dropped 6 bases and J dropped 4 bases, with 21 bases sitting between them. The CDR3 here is CASRATPPRGGTEAFF. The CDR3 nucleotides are TGTGCCAGCAGAGCCACCCCTCCTCGGGGAGGCACTGAAGCTTTCTTT.

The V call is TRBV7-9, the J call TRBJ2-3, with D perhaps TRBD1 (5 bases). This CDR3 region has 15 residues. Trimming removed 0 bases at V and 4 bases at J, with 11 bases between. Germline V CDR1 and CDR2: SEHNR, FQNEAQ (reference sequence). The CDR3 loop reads CASSLATAAPDTQYF. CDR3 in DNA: TGTGCCAGCAGCTTAGCGACAGCTGCCCCAGATACGCAGTATTTT.

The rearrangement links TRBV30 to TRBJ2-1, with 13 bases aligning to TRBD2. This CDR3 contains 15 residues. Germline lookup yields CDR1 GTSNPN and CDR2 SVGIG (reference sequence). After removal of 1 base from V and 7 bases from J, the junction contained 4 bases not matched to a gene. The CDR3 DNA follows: TGTGCCTGGAGTGCGACTAGCGGGAGGTTTAATGAGCAGTTCTTC. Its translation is CAWSATSGRFNEQFF.

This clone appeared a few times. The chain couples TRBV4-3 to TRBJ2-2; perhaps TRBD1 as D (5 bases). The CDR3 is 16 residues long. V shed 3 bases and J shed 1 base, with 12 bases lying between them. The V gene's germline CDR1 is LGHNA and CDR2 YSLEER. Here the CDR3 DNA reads TGCGCCAGCAGCCATCGGACACCGCAGAACACCGGGGAGCTGTTTTTT. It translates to CASSHRTPQNTGELFF.

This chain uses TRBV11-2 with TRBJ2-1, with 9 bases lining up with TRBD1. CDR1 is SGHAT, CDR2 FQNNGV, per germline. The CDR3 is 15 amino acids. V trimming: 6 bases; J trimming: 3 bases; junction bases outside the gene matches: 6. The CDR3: CASRAPGQGYNEQFF. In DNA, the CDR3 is TGTGCCAGCAGGGCGCCGGGACAGGGCTACAATGAGCAGTTCTTC.

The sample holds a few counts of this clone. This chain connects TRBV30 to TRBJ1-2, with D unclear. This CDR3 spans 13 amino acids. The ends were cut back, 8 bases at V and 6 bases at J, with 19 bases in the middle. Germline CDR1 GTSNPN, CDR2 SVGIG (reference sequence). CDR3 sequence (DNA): TGTGCCCAATACGGTGGAGGGCGTAATGGCTACACCTTC. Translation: CAQYGGGRNGYTF.

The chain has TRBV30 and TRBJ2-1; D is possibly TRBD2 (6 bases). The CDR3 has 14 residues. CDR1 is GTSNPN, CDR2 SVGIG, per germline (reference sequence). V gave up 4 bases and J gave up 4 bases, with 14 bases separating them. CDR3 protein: CAWNPPSAYNEQFF. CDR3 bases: TGTGCCTGGAACCCCCCTAGCGCTTACAATGAGCAGTTCTTC.

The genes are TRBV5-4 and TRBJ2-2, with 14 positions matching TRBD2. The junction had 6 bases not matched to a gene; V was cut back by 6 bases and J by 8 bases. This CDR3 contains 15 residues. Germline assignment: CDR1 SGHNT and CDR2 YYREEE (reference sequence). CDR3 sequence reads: CASTWGLAGVGELFF. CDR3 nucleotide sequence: TGTGCCAGCACCTGGGGACTAGCGGGAGTAGGGGAGCTGTTTTTT.

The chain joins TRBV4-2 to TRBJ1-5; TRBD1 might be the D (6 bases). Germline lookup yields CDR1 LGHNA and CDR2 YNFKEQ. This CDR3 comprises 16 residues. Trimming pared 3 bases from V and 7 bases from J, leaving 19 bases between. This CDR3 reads CASSHAHTTGNQPQHF. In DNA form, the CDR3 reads TGTGCCAGCAGCCACGCTCATACCACAGGGAACCAGCCCCAGCATTTT.

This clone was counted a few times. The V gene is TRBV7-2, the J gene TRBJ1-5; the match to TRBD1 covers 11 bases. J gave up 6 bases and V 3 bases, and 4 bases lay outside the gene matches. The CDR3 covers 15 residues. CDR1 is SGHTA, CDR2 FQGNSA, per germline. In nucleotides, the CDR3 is TGTGCCAGCAGCTTGGGACAGGGGGTCGTTCAGCCCCAGCATTTT. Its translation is CASSLGQGVVQPQHF.

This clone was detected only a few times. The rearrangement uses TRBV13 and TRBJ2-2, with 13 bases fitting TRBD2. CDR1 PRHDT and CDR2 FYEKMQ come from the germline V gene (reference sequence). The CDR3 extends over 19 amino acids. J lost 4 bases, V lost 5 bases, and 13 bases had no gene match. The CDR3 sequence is CASSPLPGLAGFGTGELFF. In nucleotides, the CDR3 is TGTGCCAGCAGCCCGCTACCGGGACTAGCGGGATTTGGCACCGGGGAGCTGTTTTTT.

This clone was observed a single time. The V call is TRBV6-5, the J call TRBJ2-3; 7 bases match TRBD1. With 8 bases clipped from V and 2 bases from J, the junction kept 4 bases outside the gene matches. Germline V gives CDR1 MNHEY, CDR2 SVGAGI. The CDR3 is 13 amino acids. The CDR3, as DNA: TGTGCCAGCGGGGACAGAGACACAGATACGCAGTATTTT. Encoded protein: CASGDRDTDTQYF.

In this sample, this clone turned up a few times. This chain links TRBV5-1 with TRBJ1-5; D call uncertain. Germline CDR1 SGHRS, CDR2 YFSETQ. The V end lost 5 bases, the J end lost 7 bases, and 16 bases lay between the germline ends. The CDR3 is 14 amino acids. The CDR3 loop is CASSGGSPGQPQHF. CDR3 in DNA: TGCGCCAGCAGTGGAGGGTCTCCCGGGCAGCCCCAGCATTTT. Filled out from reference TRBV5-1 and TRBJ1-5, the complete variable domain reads KAGVTQTPRYLIKTRGQQVTLSCSPISGHRSVSWYQQTPGQGLQFLFEYFSETQRNKGNFPGRFSGRQFSNSRSEMNVSTLELGDSALYLCASSGGSPGQPQHFGDGTRLSIL.

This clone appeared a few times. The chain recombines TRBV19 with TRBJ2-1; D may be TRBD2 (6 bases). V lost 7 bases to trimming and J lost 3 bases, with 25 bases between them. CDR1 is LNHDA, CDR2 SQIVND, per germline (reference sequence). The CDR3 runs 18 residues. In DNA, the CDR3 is TGTGCCAGTACCATCGCGGGGCGGCACAGATCGGGCTACAATGAGCAGTTCTTC. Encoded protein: CASTIAGRHRSGYNEQFF.

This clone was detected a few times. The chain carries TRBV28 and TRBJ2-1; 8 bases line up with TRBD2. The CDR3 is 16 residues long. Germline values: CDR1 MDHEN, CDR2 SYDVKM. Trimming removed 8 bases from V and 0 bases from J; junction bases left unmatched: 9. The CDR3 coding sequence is TGTGCCAGCCAGACGGGAGGGAGACTCTCCTACAATGAGCAGTTCTTC. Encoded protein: CASQTGGRLSYNEQFF.

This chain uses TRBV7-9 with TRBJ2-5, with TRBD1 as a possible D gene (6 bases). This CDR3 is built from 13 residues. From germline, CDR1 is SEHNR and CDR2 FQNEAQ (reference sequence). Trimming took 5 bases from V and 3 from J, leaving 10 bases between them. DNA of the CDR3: TGTGCCAGCAGCCCGACAGGAGAAGAGACCCAGTACTTC. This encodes CASSPTGEETQYF.

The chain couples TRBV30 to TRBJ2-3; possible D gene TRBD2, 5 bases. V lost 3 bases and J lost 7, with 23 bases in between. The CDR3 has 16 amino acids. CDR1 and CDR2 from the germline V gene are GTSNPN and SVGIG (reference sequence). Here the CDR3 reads CAWSPPRGPAGYTQYF. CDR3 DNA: TGTGCCTGGAGCCCCCCCCGAGGGCCTGCGGGTTATACGCAGTATTTT. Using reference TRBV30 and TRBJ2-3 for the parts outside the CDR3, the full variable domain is SQTIHQWPATLVQPVGSPLSLECTVEGTSNPNLYWYRQAAGRGLQLLFYSVGIGQISSEVPQNLSASRPQDRQFILSSKKLLLSDSGFYLCAWSPPRGPAGYTQYFGPGTRLTVL.

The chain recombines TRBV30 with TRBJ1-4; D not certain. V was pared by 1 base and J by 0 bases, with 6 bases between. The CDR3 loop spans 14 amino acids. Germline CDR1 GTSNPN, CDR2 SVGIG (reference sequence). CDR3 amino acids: CAWSDSPTNEKLFF. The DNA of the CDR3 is TGTGCCTGGAGTGACAGCCCAACTAATGAAAAACTGTTTTTT.